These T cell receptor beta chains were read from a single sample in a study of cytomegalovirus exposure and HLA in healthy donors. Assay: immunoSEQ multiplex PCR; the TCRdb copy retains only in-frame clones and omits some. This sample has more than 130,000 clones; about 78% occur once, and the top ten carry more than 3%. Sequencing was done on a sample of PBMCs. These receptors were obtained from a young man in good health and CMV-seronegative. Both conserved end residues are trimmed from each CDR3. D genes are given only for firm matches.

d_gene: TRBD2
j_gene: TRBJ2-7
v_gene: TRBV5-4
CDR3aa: ASSLIAGVVEQY

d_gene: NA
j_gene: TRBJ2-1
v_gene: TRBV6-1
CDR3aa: ASSPDWPGEQF

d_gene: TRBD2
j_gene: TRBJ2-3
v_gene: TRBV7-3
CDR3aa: ASSLGSGGRADTQY

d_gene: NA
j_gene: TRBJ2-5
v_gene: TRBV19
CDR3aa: ASSIRGGGVRETQY

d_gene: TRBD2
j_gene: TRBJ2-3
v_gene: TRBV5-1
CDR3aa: ASSVTSGSSVDTQY

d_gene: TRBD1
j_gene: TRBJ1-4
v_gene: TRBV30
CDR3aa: ASDRAVLGHNEKLF

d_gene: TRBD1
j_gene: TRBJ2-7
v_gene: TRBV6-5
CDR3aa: ASKLGDRDYEQY

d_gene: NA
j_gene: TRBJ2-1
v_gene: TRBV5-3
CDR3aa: ARSLDRGTGTYNEQF

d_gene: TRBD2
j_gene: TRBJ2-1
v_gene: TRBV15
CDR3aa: ATSREGRERGGRIREQF

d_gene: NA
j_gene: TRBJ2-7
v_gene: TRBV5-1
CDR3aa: ASSLDSQVYEQY

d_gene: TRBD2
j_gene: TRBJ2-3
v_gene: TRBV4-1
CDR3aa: ASSQDGGGGALDTQY

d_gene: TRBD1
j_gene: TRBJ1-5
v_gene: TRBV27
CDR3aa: ASSSTGTGGRQPQH

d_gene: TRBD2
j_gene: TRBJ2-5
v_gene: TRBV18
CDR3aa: ASSPRLAGVGQETQY

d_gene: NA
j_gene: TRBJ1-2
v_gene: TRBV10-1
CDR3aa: ASSESRNYGYT

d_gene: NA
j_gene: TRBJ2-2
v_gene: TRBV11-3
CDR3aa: ASSLEGAGELF

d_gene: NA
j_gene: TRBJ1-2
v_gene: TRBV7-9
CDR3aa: ASSLIGVTHGYT

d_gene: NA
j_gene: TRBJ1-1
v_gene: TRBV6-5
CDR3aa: ATGSRAEAF

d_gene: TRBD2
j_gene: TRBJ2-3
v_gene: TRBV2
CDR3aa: ASSEVERGGLSTDTQY

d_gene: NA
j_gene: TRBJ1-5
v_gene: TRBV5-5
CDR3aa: ASSLGGRGSQPQH

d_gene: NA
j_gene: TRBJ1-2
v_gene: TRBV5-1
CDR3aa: ASSLVVGGGDYGYT

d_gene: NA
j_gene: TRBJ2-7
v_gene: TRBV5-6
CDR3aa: ASSASHRALSLPEQY

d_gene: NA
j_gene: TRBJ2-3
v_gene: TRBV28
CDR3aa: ASSLYRLMANNTHTDTQY

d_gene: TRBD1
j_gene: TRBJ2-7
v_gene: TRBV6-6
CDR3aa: ATEGQGPPYEQY

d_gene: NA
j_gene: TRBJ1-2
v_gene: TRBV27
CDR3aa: ASRRRESYGYT

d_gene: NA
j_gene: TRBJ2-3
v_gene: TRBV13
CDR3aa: ASSSPGTSSDTQY

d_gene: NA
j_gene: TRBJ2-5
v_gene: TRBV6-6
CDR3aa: ASSYSSGSWETQY

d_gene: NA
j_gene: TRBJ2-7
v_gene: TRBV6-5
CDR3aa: ASRRTVRSGQY

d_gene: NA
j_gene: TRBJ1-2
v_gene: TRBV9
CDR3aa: ASSVGEGAYGYT

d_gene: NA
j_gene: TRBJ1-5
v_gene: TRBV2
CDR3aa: ASSDIFGGGDQPQH

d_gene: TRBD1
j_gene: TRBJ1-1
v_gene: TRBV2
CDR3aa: ASKTGVFEAF

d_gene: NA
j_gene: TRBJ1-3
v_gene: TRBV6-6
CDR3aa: ASSPERGPGNTIY

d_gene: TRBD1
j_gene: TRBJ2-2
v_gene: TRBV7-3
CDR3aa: ASSLTRDRGLTGELF

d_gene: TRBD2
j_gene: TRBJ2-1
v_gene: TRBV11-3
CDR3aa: ASSPTSGRTQF

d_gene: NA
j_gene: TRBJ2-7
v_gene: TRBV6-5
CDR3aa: ASSYSLWTFRYEQY

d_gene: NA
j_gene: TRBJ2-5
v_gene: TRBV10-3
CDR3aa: ATGSPTQETQY

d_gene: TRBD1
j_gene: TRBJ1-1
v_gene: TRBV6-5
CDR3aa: ASTAGGQVTRAF

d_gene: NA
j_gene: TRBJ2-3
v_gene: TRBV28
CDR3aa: ASSLSGGTDTQY

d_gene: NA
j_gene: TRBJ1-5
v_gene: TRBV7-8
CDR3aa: ASSKGRDHQPQH

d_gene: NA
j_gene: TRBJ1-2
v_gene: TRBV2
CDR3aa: ASSATYGGIGYT

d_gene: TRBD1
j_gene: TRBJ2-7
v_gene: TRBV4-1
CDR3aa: ASSQGDRGLYEQY

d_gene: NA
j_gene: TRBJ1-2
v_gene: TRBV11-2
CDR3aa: ASSRRQDDYGYT

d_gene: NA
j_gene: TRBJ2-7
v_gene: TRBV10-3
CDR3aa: AIRSTGDSYEQY

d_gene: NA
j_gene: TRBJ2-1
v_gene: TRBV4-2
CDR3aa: ASSQEGGQISYNEQF

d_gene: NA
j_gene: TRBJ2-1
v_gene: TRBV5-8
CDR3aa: ASSFSPTEPIGF

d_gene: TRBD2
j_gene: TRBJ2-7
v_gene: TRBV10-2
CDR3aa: ASRDSSGRSYSYEQY

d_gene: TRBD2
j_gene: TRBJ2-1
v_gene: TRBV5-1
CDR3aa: ASSLAWGGLGNSYNEQF

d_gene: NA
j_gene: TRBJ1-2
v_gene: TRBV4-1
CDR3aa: ASSQRGGYGYT

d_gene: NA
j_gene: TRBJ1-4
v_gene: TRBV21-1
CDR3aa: ASSVPTGATNEKLF